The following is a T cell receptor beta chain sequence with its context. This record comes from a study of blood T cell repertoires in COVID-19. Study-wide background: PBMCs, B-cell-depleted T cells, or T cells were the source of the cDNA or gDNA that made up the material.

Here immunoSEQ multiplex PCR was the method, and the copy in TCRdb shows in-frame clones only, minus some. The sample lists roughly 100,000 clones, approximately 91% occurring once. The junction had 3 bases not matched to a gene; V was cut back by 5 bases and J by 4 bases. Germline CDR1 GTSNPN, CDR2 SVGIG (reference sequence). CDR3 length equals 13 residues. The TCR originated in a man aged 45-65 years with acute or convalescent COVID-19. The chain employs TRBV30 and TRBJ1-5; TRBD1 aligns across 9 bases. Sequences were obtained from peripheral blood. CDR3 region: CAWAGTGNQPQHF. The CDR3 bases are TGTGCCTGGGCCGGGACAGGGAATCAGCCCCAGCATTTT.